This entry lists 3 T cell receptor beta chains sequenced from one sample in a study of graft-versus-host responses after intestinal transplantation (dated by TCRdb to the early 2020s). Their recognized antigens are unknown. To prepare the library, the immunoSEQ multiplex PCR assay was applied. In its TCRdb copy, this immuneACCESS table keeps in-frame sequences only and misses some clones. Where compared with another copy, unresolved V genes explain less than half of these, and the others have no known cause. This sample comprises around 89,000 clones, 92% of them detected only once. Clones ranked in the top ten supply around 0.44% of the sample. The time point label for this specimen denotes: cells obtained before transplantation from donor or recipient. The starting material was unstimulated CD8+ T cells sorted from spleen or lymph node cells, obtained before transplant. The source is a human donor who was the organ donor for an intestinal transplant.

The chain is built from TRBV12-5 and TRBJ2-5; D is ambiguous. CDR3 size: 14 residues. V was clipped by 5 bases and J by 3 bases, with 13 bases between them. Germline V lookup: CDR1 LGHNT, CDR2 FRNRAP. The CDR3 reads CASGASGAKETQYF. CDR3 bases: TGTGCTAGTGGTGCAAGTGGAGCTAAAGAGACCCAGTACTTC.

This chain connects TRBV9 to TRBJ2-3; 7 bases are shared with TRBD1. V shed 4 bases and J 1 base; nucleotides not matched to a gene: 6. CDR1 and CDR2 (germline): SGDLS, YYNGEE. This CDR3 is 15 amino acids long. CDR3: CASSYGTVGTDTQYF. Here the CDR3 DNA reads TGTGCCAGCAGCTACGGGACAGTTGGCACAGATACGCAGTATTTT.

The CDR3 spells CASSLVGGGETQYF. DNA for the CDR3: TGCGCCAGCAGCTTGGTGGGGGGAGGAGAGACCCAGTACTTC. The genes are TRBV5-1 and TRBJ2-5; a weak D match, TRBD2 (6 bases). V lost 0 bases and J lost 4, with 10 bases in between. CDR3 length: 14 amino acids. Germline CDR1 and CDR2: SGHRS and YFSETQ.